The source of this T cell receptor beta chain is a study of control samples from healthy donors and cancer patients. Trimming cost V 3 bases and J 4 bases; bases outside gene matches: 6. CDR1 is SEHNR, CDR2 FQNEAQ, per germline (reference sequence). The CDR3 is made up of 15 amino acids. Generated by immunoSEQ multiplex PCR, the TCRdb table keeps only in-frame clones and is missing some. The sample yields 70,000 to 85,000 clones, roughly nine tenths seen once. The sequence was obtained from a man aged 50-60 years in good health. Sequences were obtained from blood. The chain is built from TRBV7-9 and TRBJ2-5, with 9 nucleotides matching TRBD1. The CDR3 sequence: CASSFGTGKVETQYF. DNA for the CDR3: TGTGCCAGCAGCTTTGGGACAGGGAAAGTAGAGACCCAGTACTTC.